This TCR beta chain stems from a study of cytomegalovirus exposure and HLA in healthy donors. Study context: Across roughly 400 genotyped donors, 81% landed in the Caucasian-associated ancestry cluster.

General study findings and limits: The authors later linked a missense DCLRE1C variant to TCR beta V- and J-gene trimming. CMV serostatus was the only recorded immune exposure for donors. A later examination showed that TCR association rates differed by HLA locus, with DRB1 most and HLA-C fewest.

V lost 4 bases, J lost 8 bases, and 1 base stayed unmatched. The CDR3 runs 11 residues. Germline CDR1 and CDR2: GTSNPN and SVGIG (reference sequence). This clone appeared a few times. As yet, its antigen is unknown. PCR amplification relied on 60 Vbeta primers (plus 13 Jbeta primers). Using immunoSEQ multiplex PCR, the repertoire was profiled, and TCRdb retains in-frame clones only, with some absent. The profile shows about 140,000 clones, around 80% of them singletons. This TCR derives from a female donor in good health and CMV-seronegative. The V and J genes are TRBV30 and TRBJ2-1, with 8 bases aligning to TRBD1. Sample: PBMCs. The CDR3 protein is CAWTGGHEQFF. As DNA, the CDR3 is TGTGCCTGGACAGGGGGCCATGAGCAGTTCTTC.